These T cell receptor beta chains were read from a single sample in a study of blood T cell repertoires in COVID-19. Using immunoSEQ multiplex PCR, the repertoire was profiled, and TCRdb retains in-frame clones only, with some absent. The repertoire has a few hundred thousand clones, around 82% of them found once; the top ten carry about 1.2%. Sequencing was done on a sample of peripheral blood. The receptors were gathered from a woman in her fifties or sixties with acute or convalescent COVID-19. Each CDR3 is given with its conserved first and last residue. Fields, in order: CDR3 protein, J gene, V gene.

CDR3aa: CASSYPSGGDTEAFF; j_gene: TRBJ1-1; v_gene: TRBV6-5
CDR3aa: CASSGLAGDTQYF; j_gene: TRBJ2-3; v_gene: TRBV5-6
CDR3aa: CAITNSGVNEQFF; j_gene: TRBJ2-1; v_gene: TRBV10-3
CDR3aa: CASSLLGGVAGELFF; j_gene: TRBJ2-2; v_gene: TRBV27
CDR3aa: CASSLQGGNIQYF; j_gene: TRBJ2-4; v_gene: TRBV27
CDR3aa: CASSSTETGAAFF; j_gene: TRBJ1-1; v_gene: TRBV27
CDR3aa: CASSSGGVYGYTF; j_gene: TRBJ1-2; v_gene: TRBV5-4
CDR3aa: CASSPGQKINYGYTF; j_gene: TRBJ1-2; v_gene: TRBV4-1
CDR3aa: CATIDRGAGEKLFF; j_gene: TRBJ1-4; v_gene: TRBV6-5
CDR3aa: CASGLGLNNEKLFF; j_gene: TRBJ1-4; v_gene: TRBV12-5
CDR3aa: CASSEANPNYGYTF; j_gene: TRBJ1-2; v_gene: TRBV6-1
CDR3aa: CASSPVQGGETQYF; j_gene: TRBJ2-5; v_gene: TRBV5-6
CDR3aa: CASSLPPGGALDTQYF; j_gene: TRBJ2-3; v_gene: TRBV28
CDR3aa: CASSIQTSYNEQFF; j_gene: TRBJ2-1; v_gene: TRBV3-1/TRBV3-2
CDR3aa: CASSSPGTQHF; j_gene: TRBJ1-5; v_gene: TRBV6-6
CDR3aa: CASSGGTVPYEQYF; j_gene: TRBJ2-7; v_gene: TRBV7-2
CDR3aa: CASQTSGEKLFF; j_gene: TRBJ1-4; v_gene: TRBV27
CDR3aa: CASSFAEITGELFF; j_gene: TRBJ2-2; v_gene: TRBV5-8
CDR3aa: CASSLGWGDHNEQFF; j_gene: TRBJ2-1; v_gene: TRBV7-9
CDR3aa: CASSQGEGSPLHF; j_gene: TRBJ1-6; v_gene: TRBV6-5
CDR3aa: CASSQERTNLEQYF; j_gene: TRBJ2-7; v_gene: TRBV4-3
CDR3aa: CASSQEDRGTTDTQYF; j_gene: TRBJ2-3; v_gene: TRBV4-1
CDR3aa: CASSLRAMGTEAFF; j_gene: TRBJ1-1; v_gene: TRBV7-9
CDR3aa: CASGSRTGRNEQFF; j_gene: TRBJ2-1; v_gene: TRBV12-5